One and the same sample provided the 20 T cell receptor beta chains below, sequenced in a study of blood T cell repertoires in COVID-19. Libraries were prepared by immunoSEQ multiplex PCR; TCRdb keeps only in-frame clonotypes and omits some of them. The sample has around 68,000 clones, approximately 79% seen once; the top ten hold approximately 10%. The specimen sequenced was peripheral blood. These receptors all stem from a woman between 45 and 65 years old with acute or convalescent COVID-19.

V gene TRBV5-1 combines with J gene TRBJ2-3; 12 bases map to TRBD1. The CDR3 runs to 16 residues. Germline assignment: CDR1 SGHRS and CDR2 YFSETQ. Trimming took 4 bases from V and 4 from J; bases not matched to a gene: 7. CDR3 in DNA: TGCGCCAGCAGCCCCTGGGACAGGGGGCTCGCAGATACGCAGTATTTT. As protein: CASSPWDRGLADTQYF.

V gene TRBV4-3 combines with J gene TRBJ2-2; 8 bases agree with TRBD1. The CDR3 extends over 15 amino acids. With V trimmed by 4 bases and J by 1 base, 2 bases remained unmatched. Per the germline V gene, CDR1 is LGHNA and CDR2 is YSLEER. The CDR3 spells CASSRDRGNTGELFF. The CDR3 DNA reads TGCGCCAGCAGCCGAGACAGGGGGAACACCGGGGAGCTGTTTTTT.

The chain recombines TRBV10-3 with TRBJ2-1; D may be TRBD2 (6 bases). The V gene lost 4 bases and the J gene lost 0 bases, with 16 bases spanning the gap. Germline V gene sequence: CDR1 ENHRY, CDR2 SYGVKD. The CDR3 covers 17 residues. CDR3 bases: TGTGCCATCAGTGGGGGAGGCGGGACGAGCTCCTACAATGAGCAGTTCTTC. Its protein product is CAISGGGGTSSYNEQFF.

The J gene is TRBJ2-3, the V gene TRBV9, with D possibly TRBD1 on 5 matching bases. V gave up 3 bases and J gave up 6 bases, with 8 bases separating them. Germline lookup yields CDR1 SGDLS and CDR2 YYNGEE. The length of the CDR3 is 12 residues. The CDR3: CASSGPGDTQYF. The CDR3 DNA reads TGTGCCAGCAGCGGCCCAGGGGATACGCAGTATTTT. Supplemented by reference TRBV9 and TRBJ2-3, the full variable domain reads DSGVTQTPKHLITATGQRVTLRCSPRSGDLSVYWYQQSLDQGLQFLIQYYNGEERAKGNILERFSAQQFPDLHSELNLSSLELGDSALYFCASSGPGDTQYFGPGTRLTVL.

J is TRBJ2-1 and V is TRBV3-1 (or the pseudogene TRBV3-2); D unresolved. The CDR3 has 14 amino acids. Per germline, CDR1 LGHDT and CDR2 YNNKEL (reference sequence). The germline V and J ends were trimmed by 1 base and 5 bases, with 9 bases remaining between them. CDR3 nucleotide sequence: TGTGCCAGCAGCCAAGCCTCAGGTGACAATGAGCAGTTCTTC. This sequence encodes CASSQASGDNEQFF.

The CDR3 spells CASSQSGTSIREQYF. CDR3 bases: TGTGCCAGCAGTCAGTCCGGGACTAGTATTCGCGAGCAGTACTTC. The V call is TRBV6-2 or TRBV6-3, the J call TRBJ2-7, with 8 nucleotides matching TRBD2. V gave up 5 bases and J gave up 6 bases; unmatched junction bases: 12. Germline-derived CDR1 and CDR2 are MNHEY and SVGEGT. The CDR3 totals 15 residues.

V usage is TRBV6-6 and J usage is TRBJ1-2, with 9 bases matching TRBD1. The CDR3 is 14 residues long. With V trimmed by 2 bases and J by 5 bases, 3 bases remained unmatched. Germline V gene sequence: CDR1 MNHNY, CDR2 SVGAGI (reference sequence). CDR3 in DNA: TGTGCCAGCAGTTACACGACAGGGGGTTATGGCTACACCTTC. Translating gives CASSYTTGGYGYTF.

The J gene is TRBJ1-1, the V gene TRBV7-2; TRBD1 is a possible D gene (5 bases). V was cut by 2 bases and J by 7 bases, with 8 bases left in between. Germline V gene lookup returns CDR1 SGHTA and CDR2 FQGNSA. This CDR3 is 12 amino acids long. CDR3 in DNA: TGTGCCAGCAGCTTAATGCAGGGTGAAGCTTTCTTT. Protein sequence: CASSLMQGEAFF.

V and J are TRBV9 and TRBJ2-2; D may be TRBD2 (6 bases). Germline CDR1 SGDLS, CDR2 YYNGEE. V dropped 1 base and J dropped 0 bases, with 10 bases sitting between them. This CDR3 comprises 16 residues. The CDR3 DNA sequence: TGTGCCAGCAGCGTATCGCTAGCGACGAACACCGGGGAGCTGTTTTTT. This encodes CASSVSLATNTGELFF.

The chain links TRBV7-2 to TRBJ2-7; the D is unclear. Trimming took off 1 base at V and 3 bases at J, with 7 bases between the two ends. The CDR3 spans 13 residues. CDR1 is SGHTA and CDR2 is FQGNSA in the germline V gene. The CDR3 bases are TGTGCCAGCAGCTTAGGAGTCGGCTACGAGCAGTACTTC. It translates to CASSLGVGYEQYF.

V and J are TRBV5-6 and TRBJ2-3; possibly TRBD1 for D (5 bases). The CDR3 length is 15 residues. Deletions cut 4 bases from V and 1 base from J, with 13 bases between. CDR1 is SGHDT and CDR2 is YYEEEE in the germline V gene. CDR3 sequence: CASSPPKGGTDTQYF. Written as DNA, the CDR3 is TGTGCCAGCAGCCCCCCTAAAGGGGGCACAGATACGCAGTATTTT.

This chain uses TRBV15 with TRBJ1-6; 8 bases are a match to TRBD1. Per the germline V gene, CDR1 is LNHNV and CDR2 is YYDKDF (reference sequence). Trimming took 0 bases from V and 9 from J; bases not matched to a gene: 7. There are 16 residues in the CDR3. CDR3 DNA: TGTGCCACCAGCAGAGATCGGACAGGGACGTTTTCACCCCTCCACTTT. Translating gives CATSRDRTGTFSPLHF.

The chain has TRBV6-2 or TRBV6-3 and TRBJ2-7, with 13 bases that match TRBD2. This CDR3 comprises 18 residues. The germline V gene encodes CDR1 MNHEY and CDR2 SVGEGT. The ends lost 4 bases at V and 2 bases at J; junction bases unmatched: 11. The CDR3 DNA sequence: TGTGCCAGCAGTTCCCTTTGGACTAGCGGGAGACTTACCTACGAGCAGTACTTC. Translation gives CASSSLWTSGRLTYEQYF.

The gene calls are TRBV5-1 and TRBJ1-1; 11 positions match TRBD1. This CDR3 has 16 residues. J gave up 4 bases and V 0 bases, and 5 bases lay outside the gene matches. Germline-derived CDR1 and CDR2 are SGHRS and YFSETQ. Here the CDR3 DNA reads TGCGCCAGCAGCTTGGGCCCCGGGACAGGGGGCACTGAAGCTTTCTTT. Its translation: CASSLGPGTGGTEAFF.

This chain connects TRBV30 to TRBJ2-7; tentative D call: TRBD2 (6 bases). The V gene lost 2 bases and the J gene lost 3 bases, with 14 bases spanning the gap. Germline V gene data show CDR1 as GTSNPN and CDR2 as SVGIG (reference sequence). This CDR3 is 14 amino acids long. The CDR3 region has the DNA TGTGCCTGGAGTCGCGGGGCGCCCCTCTACGAGCAGTACTTC. It codes for CAWSRGAPLYEQYF.

The V and J genes are TRBV7-3 and TRBJ1-2; weak D call: TRBD1 (6 bases). This CDR3 is 13 amino acids long. V was cut by 5 bases and J by 3 bases, with 10 bases left in between. Per germline, CDR1 SGHTA and CDR2 FQGTGA. Written as DNA, the CDR3 is TGTGCCAGCAGCCCAGGACAGTACTATGGCTACACCTTC. Amino acids: CASSPGQYYGYTF.

A single count supports this clone. This chain links TRBV7-2 with TRBJ2-1, with 7 nucleotides matching TRBD1. The germline V gene has CDR1 SGHTA and CDR2 FQGNSA. This CDR3 region has 14 residues. After removal of 5 bases from V and 5 bases from J, the junction contained 6 bases not matched to a gene. The CDR3 DNA reads as TGTGCCAGCAGCCTTTCGGGACAGAACAATGAGCAGTTCTTC. Its protein is CASSLSGQNNEQFF.

V and J are TRBV9 and TRBJ2-1; D unresolved. The CDR3 is 12 amino acids. The germline V gene has CDR1 SGDLS and CDR2 YYNGEE. Trimming pared 3 bases from V and 9 bases from J, leaving 10 bases between. The CDR3 reads CASSAHPSEQFF. The CDR3 nucleotides are TGTGCCAGCAGCGCACATCCAAGTGAGCAGTTCTTC.

The chain links TRBV28 to TRBJ1-2, with TRBD1 matching over 9 bases. V dropped 5 bases and J dropped 7; count of bases not matched to a gene: 14. The CDR3 covers 16 residues. The germline V gene has CDR1 MDHEN and CDR2 SYDVKM. The CDR3 bases are TGTGCCAGCAGTCTCTCCCCCGGGACAGGGCCGATTGGCTACACCTTC. Its translation is CASSLSPGTGPIGYTF.

The V gene is TRBV19, the J gene TRBJ2-5; 8 nucleotides align to TRBD1. CDR3 size: 14 residues. Germline V gene lookup returns CDR1 LNHDA and CDR2 SQIVND (reference sequence). V was clipped by 4 bases and J by 5 bases; unmatched bases: 6. The CDR3 loop reads CASSNDRGSETQYF. DNA for the CDR3: TGTGCCAGTAGTAACGACAGGGGCTCGGAGACCCAGTACTTC.